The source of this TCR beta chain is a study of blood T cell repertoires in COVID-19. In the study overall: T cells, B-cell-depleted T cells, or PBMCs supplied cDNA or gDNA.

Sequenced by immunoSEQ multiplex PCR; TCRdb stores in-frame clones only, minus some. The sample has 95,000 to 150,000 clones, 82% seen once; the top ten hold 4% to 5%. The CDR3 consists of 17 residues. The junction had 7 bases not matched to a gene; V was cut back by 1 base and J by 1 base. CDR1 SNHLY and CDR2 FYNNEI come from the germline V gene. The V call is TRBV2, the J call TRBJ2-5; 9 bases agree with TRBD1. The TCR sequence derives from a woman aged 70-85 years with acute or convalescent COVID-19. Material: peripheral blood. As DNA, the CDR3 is TGTGCCAGCAGTGAAGGACAGGGGGTCGGTTTCCAAGAGACCCAGTACTTC. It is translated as CASSEGQGVGFQETQYF.